A single sample is the source of the 22 T cell receptor beta chains below, sequenced in a study of blood T cell repertoires in COVID-19. The table came from immunoSEQ multiplex PCR; TCRdb's copy has only in-frame clones and leaves some out. The data show around 47,000 clones, with around 81% seen just once and approximately 27% held by the top ten. Input material: peripheral blood. Source of these receptors: a woman older than 75 with COVID-19, enrolled during active disease.

This sequence joins TRBV7-2 and TRBJ2-7; D possibly corresponds to TRBD1 (6 bases). Trimming removed 1 base from V and 6 bases from J, with 22 bases in between. CDR3 size: 17 residues. CDR1 SGHTA and CDR2 FQGNSA come from the germline V gene. The CDR3 region has the DNA TGTGCCAGCAGCTTAGTTGTGACAGGACGGACACTGGGCGAGCAGTACTTC. Translation: CASSLVVTGRTLGEQYF.

This clone was found once. The V call is TRBV28, the J call TRBJ2-5; 7 bases match TRBD2. CDR1 MDHEN and CDR2 SYDVKM come from the germline V gene. Unmatched junction bases numbered 15, after V lost 5 bases and J lost 9 bases. The CDR3 is 15 amino acids. CDR3 DNA sequence: TGTGCCAGCAGTCCGGGGGGTAGCGGACGTACGGCCCAGTACTTC. Translating gives CASSPGGSGRTAQYF.

The chain couples TRBV7-9 to TRBJ2-7; 10 bases are a match to TRBD2. CDR3 length: 15 residues. Trimming at V came to 4 bases and at J to 3 bases, leaving 6 bases not matched to a gene. From germline, CDR1 is SEHNR and CDR2 FQNEAQ (reference sequence). CDR3 nucleotide sequence: TGTGCCAGCAGCTCATGGACTAGCGGCTTCTACGAGCAGTACTTC. Encoded protein: CASSSWTSGFYEQYF.

DNA for the CDR3: TGTGCCAGCGGGGCGCGGGGGCGAAATGTTTTCTTT. Translated, it gives CASGARGRNVFF. The rearrangement joins TRBV5-8 to TRBJ1-1; D is perhaps TRBD1 (6 bases). Trimming pared 7 bases from V and 13 bases from J, leaving 20 bases between. The CDR3 runs to 12 residues. Germline assignment: CDR1 SGHTS and CDR2 YDEGEE. Supplemented by reference TRBV5-8 and TRBJ1-1, the full variable domain reads EAGVTQSPTHLIKTRGQQATLRCSPISGHTSVYWYQQALGLGLQFLLWYDEGEERNRGNFPPRFSGRQFPNYSSELNVNALELEDSALYLCASGARGRNVFFGQGTRLTVV.

The chain employs TRBV18 and TRBJ1-1; 9 bases match TRBD1. Germline trimming cut 3 bases from V and 3 bases from J; bases unmatched to any gene: 8. The germline CDR1 and CDR2 sequences are KGHSH and LQKENI. This CDR3 is built from 16 residues. The CDR3 region is CASSPLPGQGDTEAFF. The CDR3 region has the DNA TGTGCCAGCTCACCGCTACCGGGACAGGGAGACACTGAAGCTTTCTTT.

The chain couples TRBV5-1 to TRBJ2-5; TRBD2 agrees at 9 bases. After removal of 0 bases from V and 1 base from J, the junction contained 1 base not matched to a gene. The germline V gene encodes CDR1 SGHRS and CDR2 YFSETQ. The CDR3 covers 15 residues. The CDR3 region is CASSLGTSVQETQYF. The DNA of the CDR3 is TGCGCCAGCAGCTTGGGGACTAGCGTCCAAGAGACCCAGTACTTC.

This chain uses TRBV9 with TRBJ2-1; 12 nucleotides match TRBD2. V was clipped by 4 bases and J by 10 bases; unmatched bases: 12. CDR1 is SGDLS, CDR2 YYNGEE, per germline. This CDR3 has 16 amino acids. CDR3 nucleotide sequence: TGTGCCAGCAGCTACCTCACTAGCGGGAGGCCTTCAGAGCAGTTCTTC. Amino acids: CASSYLTSGRPSEQFF.

This chain connects TRBV2 to TRBJ1-4, with no clear D. Trimming cost V 3 bases and J 7 bases, with 9 bases left between them. The germline CDR1 and CDR2 sequences are SNHLY and FYNNEI. The CDR3 sequence is 13 residues long. The CDR3 region is CASSEGGREKLFF. As DNA, the CDR3 is TGTGCCAGCAGTGAGGGAGGGCGTGAAAAACTGTTTTTT.

The V gene is TRBV15, the J gene TRBJ1-2, with a weak D call TRBD1 (5 bases). CDR1 LNHNV and CDR2 YYDKDF come from the germline V gene (reference sequence). This CDR3 spans 12 amino acids. Deletions cut 9 bases from V and 3 bases from J, with 11 bases between. CDR3 in amino acids: CATTDLDYGYTF. The DNA for the CDR3 is TGTGCCACGACAGATTTGGACTATGGCTACACCTTC.

This chain uses TRBV20-1 with TRBJ1-4; D unclear. CDR3 length: 11 residues. V lost 3 bases, J lost 7 bases, and 6 bases lay in between. In germline, CDR1 is DFQATT, CDR2 SNEGSKA (reference sequence). The CDR3 nucleotides read TGCAGTGCTAGCTCCGGTGAAAAACTGTTTTTT. Translating it yields CSASSGEKLFF.

CDR3 residues: CASSFAGAGAGELFF. For the CDR3, the DNA is TGTGCCAGCAGCTTTGCAGGAGCGGGGGCCGGGGAGCTGTTTTTT. The chain uses TRBV11-2 and TRBJ2-2; 8 bases are shared with TRBD2. With 3 bases clipped from V and 6 bases from J, the junction kept 6 bases outside the gene matches. The CDR3 has 15 amino acids. Germline-derived CDR1 and CDR2 are SGHAT and FQNNGV.

The J gene is TRBJ2-5, the V gene TRBV7-3, with TRBD2 as a possible D gene (5 bases). Germline V gene data show CDR1 as SGHTA and CDR2 as FQGTGA. This CDR3 has 15 residues. With 5 bases removed from V and 2 bases from J, the gap between germline ends came to 15 bases. DNA for the CDR3: TGTGCCAGCAGCCCCGTACTAGGGCCACAAGAGACCCAGTACTTC. Its translation: CASSPVLGPQETQYF.

The chain uses TRBV10-3 and TRBJ2-2; 11 nucleotides align to TRBD2. The CDR3 consists of 17 residues. Germline loops: CDR1 ENHRY, CDR2 SYGVKD. The trim removed 4 bases at V and 1 base at J, leaving 5 bases unmatched. The CDR3 bases are TGTGCCATCAGTGGGAAGGGGACTAGCGGGAACACCGGGGAGCTGTTTTTT. Translation gives CAISGKGTSGNTGELFF.

The genes are TRBV28 and TRBJ2-1; 11 nucleotides align to TRBD1. V trimming: 4 bases; J trimming: 1 base; junction bases outside the gene matches: 3. The CDR3 covers 16 residues. Germline V CDR1 and CDR2: MDHEN, SYDVKM. CDR3 protein: CASSWGQGGSYNEQFF. For the CDR3, the DNA is TGTGCCAGCAGTTGGGGACAGGGGGGGTCCTACAATGAGCAGTTCTTC.

In regard to this clone: Germline is not matched at one junction end, which may reflect a read error. This chain connects TRBV27 to TRBJ2-7; D uncertain. This CDR3 is built from 14 residues. Germline V gene lookup returns CDR1 MNHEY and CDR2 SMNVEV (reference sequence). The CDR3: CASSSRSTSHEQYF. DNA of the CDR3: TGTGCCAGCAGTTCTAGGTCCACCTCCCACGAGCAGTACTTC.

This clone was counted once. The chain joins TRBV23-1 to TRBJ2-3; 12 nucleotides align to TRBD2. TRBV23-1 is identified as an open reading frame with a role that is uncertain. The ends lost 2 bases at V and 8 bases at J; junction bases unmatched: 20. CDR3 length equals 20 residues. The CDR3: CASSQVSSELAGGPPFTQYF. DNA for the CDR3: TGCGCCAGCAGTCAAGTCTCAAGCGAACTAGCGGGAGGACCTCCTTTTACGCAGTATTTT.

The chain recombines TRBV29-1 with TRBJ2-1, with D perhaps matching TRBD2 (6 bases). Germline assignment: CDR1 SQVTM and CDR2 ANQGSEA. The CDR3 runs to 19 residues. V dropped 2 bases and J dropped 0 bases, with 23 bases sitting between them. Written as DNA, the CDR3 is TGCAGCGTTGAAAGGCGGCCCTTTGGCTCCGGGAGCTCCTACAATGAGCAGTTCTTC. This sequence encodes CSVERRPFGSGSSYNEQFF.

Only a few counts were recorded for this clone. The chain's CDR3 is CASSETGTGLLNTEAFF. The CDR3 DNA reads as TGTGCCAGCAGTGAGACTGGGACAGGCCTACTGAACACTGAAGCTTTCTTT. The chain joins TRBV2 to TRBJ1-1, with 8 bases fitting TRBD1. Trimming took 3 bases from V and 0 from J; bases not matched to a gene: 9. Germline V gives CDR1 SNHLY, CDR2 FYNNEI. The CDR3 sequence is 17 residues long.

The chain couples TRBV5-5 to TRBJ2-1, with TRBD2 identical over 7 bases. Germline CDR1 and CDR2: SGHKS and YYEKEE (reference sequence). The CDR3 consists of 16 residues. V lost 0 bases to trimming and J lost 0 bases; unmatched junction nucleotides: 3. This chain's CDR3 is CASSLGRGNSYNEQFF. The CDR3 bases are TGTGCCAGCAGCTTGGGGCGGGGGAACTCCTACAATGAGCAGTTCTTC.

The chain recombines TRBV12-3 or TRBV12-4 with TRBJ2-7, with 7 bases aligning to TRBD2. The CDR3 consists of 13 residues. V lost 1 base to trimming and J lost 3 bases; unmatched junction nucleotides: 0. The CDR3 DNA reads as TGTGCCAGCAGTTTAGAGCGGGGCTACGAGCAGTACTTC. Translating it yields CASSLERGYEQYF.

This clone appeared once. The DNA for the CDR3 is TGTGCCAGCAGCCGTCCGGGAGCCACCGGGGAGCTGTTTTTT. This gives the protein CASSRPGATGELFF. The chain is built from TRBV3-1 (or the pseudogene TRBV3-2) and TRBJ2-2; TRBD2 is a possible D gene (6 bases). V dropped 4 bases and J dropped 4 bases, with 10 bases sitting between them. The CDR3 covers 14 residues. The germline V gene encodes CDR1 LGHDT and CDR2 YNNKEL (reference sequence).

V usage is TRBV14 and J usage is TRBJ1-1; D is unresolved. Germline V lookup: CDR1 SGHDN, CDR2 FVKESK. The V end lost 2 bases, the J end lost 1 base, and 5 bases lay between the germline ends. The CDR3 is made up of 13 amino acids. The DNA of the CDR3 is TGTGCCAGCAGCCAATACAGGAACACTGAAGCTTTCTTT. It yields the protein CASSQYRNTEAFF.